The rows below give T cell receptor beta chains drawn from one sample of a study of blood T cells in healthy people across ages. TCRdb fed the 5' RACE reads into MiXCR, producing one record per CDR3 protein. In the table there are about 640,000 distinct CDR3 sequences, roughly three fifths of which are singletons. The source material was blood. These receptors were collected from a man aged 60-69 years in good health. The CDR3 runs from the conserved cysteine through the conserved F or W. A D gene is named only where the DNA matches it firmly. Clone size appears in some rows only: once, few, many, or a class for an expanded clone.

TRBJ1-1 TRBV20-1 . . TGCAGTGCTAGAAGGACCGACACTGAAGCTTTCTTT CSARRTDTEAFF
TRBJ2-5 TRBV7-8 . . TGTGCCAGCAGCTTAGGGAATAGGGTAGAGACCCAGTACTTC CASSLGNRVETQYF
TRBJ2-7 TRBV5-1 . . TGCGCCAGCAGCTTGGGGCCCGGGCAGGGCATCTGCGAGCAGTACTTC CASSLGPGQGICEQYF
TRBJ2-3 TRBV4-1 few TRBD1 TGCGCCAGCAGCGGGGGACAGTACACAGATACGCAGTATTTT CASSGGQYTDTQYF
TRBJ2-5 TRBV24-1 few TRBD1 TGTGCCACCAGTGACACAGCGGACAGGGGGCGGCAAGAGACCCAGTACTTC CATSDTADRGRQETQYF
TRBJ2-5 TRBV5-6 . TRBD1 TGTGCCAGCAGCCTGTTCCGGGACAGGGGGCTTCAAGAGACCCAGTACTTC CASSLFRDRGLQETQYF
TRBJ2-5 TRBV29-1 . TRBD2 TGCAGCGTTGAAGCTTTGGGACTAGCGGTCCAAGAGACCCAGTACTTC CSVEALGLAVQETQYF
TRBJ2-1 TRBV7-2 . . TGTGCCAGCAGCTTAGGGGAGATGTCTGCCGTTGAGCAGTTCTTC CASSLGEMSAVEQFF
TRBJ2-1 TRBV20-1 . TRBD2 TGCAGTGCTAGTTCCCGACTAGCGGACTCCTACAATGAGCAGTTCTTC CSASSRLADSYNEQFF
TRBJ1-2 TRBV5-1 . TRBD1 TGCGCCAGCAGCCCGGGACAGGCCATTGAGTTAGACTACACCTTC CASSPGQAIELDYTF
TRBJ2-1 TRBV24-1 . TRBD2 TGTGCCACCGGTGACCCGAGCGGGGACTCCTACAATGAGCAGTTCTTC CATGDPSGDSYNEQFF
TRBJ2-1 TRBV6-4 . TRBD2 TGTGCCAGCAGTGTAATAGCGGGGGTTAACAATGAGCAGTTCTTC CASSVIAGVNNEQFF
TRBJ2-2 TRBV6-1 once TRBD2 TGTGCCAGCAGTGTAGGGACTAGCGGGCTGGACGGGGAGCTGTTTTTT CASSVGTSGLDGELFF
TRBJ2-1 TRBV9 once TRBD2 TGTGCCAGCAGCGTAGAAACCCTAGCGGGGGGGGTACACAATGAGCAGTTCTTC CASSVETLAGGVHNEQFF
TRBJ2-7 TRBV10-3 . TRBD2 TGTGCCACCCGGGACTCTAGCGGGGGGCACTACAATGAGCAGTACTTC CATRDSSGGHYNEQYF
TRBJ2-6 TRBV12-3/TRBV12-4 many . TGTGCCAGCAGTTCCGGGTTCTCTGGGGCCAACGTCCTGACTTTC CASSSGFSGANVLTF
TRBJ1-2 TRBV5-1 few TRBD1 TGCGCCAGCAGCTCCTGGACAGGGTCGGTACAGAGCTATGGCTACACCTTC CASSSWTGSVQSYGYTF
TRBJ2-5 TRBV20-1 once . TGCAGTGCTAGTCGGAGGATGGGAGAAAGAGAGACCCAGTACTTC CSASRRMGERETQYF
TRBJ1-2 TRBV12-3/TRBV12-4 . . TGTGCCAGCAGCTACCAAACAGCAAACTATGGCTACACCTTC CASSYQTANYGYTF
TRBJ2-1 TRBV20-1 once . TGCAGTGCCCCGAACTTGAATGAGCAGTTCTTC CSAPNLNEQFF
TRBJ2-6 TRBV6-5 . . TGTGCCAGCAGTCAAGGACTGTCTGGGGCCAACGTCCTGACTTTC CASSQGLSGANVLTF
TRBJ2-3 TRBV7-2 once TRBD2 TGTGCCAGCAGCTCCGGGACTAGAAATACGCAGTATTTT CASSSGTRNTQYF
TRBJ2-1 TRBV10-3 . TRBD2 TGTGCCATCAGTGAATACGGGGGGACCGGTGAGCAGTTCTTC CAISEYGGTGEQFF
TRBJ1-6 TRBV7-9 . . TGTGCCAGCAGCTTAGGTTCTCGGGCCCTCCACTTT CASSLGSRALHF
TRBJ1-2 TRBV6-6 . TRBD1 TGTGCCAGCAGTGCCTCGGGGACAGGATATGGCTACACCTTC CASSASGTGYGYTF
TRBJ2-7 TRBV20-1 . TRBD2 TGCAGTGCAGCGCGGGGGGGAAACTACAATGAGCAGTACTTC CSAARGGNYNEQYF
TRBJ2-1 TRBV6-5 . TRBD2 TGTGCCAGCAGTTACTCGAGTACTAGCGGAGGGGGGGGAGGTGAGCAGTTCTTC CASSYSSTSGGGGGEQFF
TRBJ2-1 TRBV4-1 . TRBD1 TGCGCCAGCAGCCAAGTTAACAGGGGGCACTACAATGAGCAGTTCTTC CASSQVNRGHYNEQFF
TRBJ1-2 TRBV6-1 . . TGTGCCAGCAGTCTAGAAAAGCTGTATGGCTACACCTTC CASSLEKLYGYTF
TRBJ2-1 TRBV25-1 . . TGTGCCAGCAGTGCTCAGATATACAATGAGCAGTTCTTC CASSAQIYNEQFF
TRBJ2-5 TRBV18 . . TGTGCCAGCTCACAGCTCAGTCAAGAGACCCAGTACTTC CASSQLSQETQYF
TRBJ1-2 TRBV29-1 . TRBD1 TGCAGCGTAGGAGGAGGGGGCTTTGGCTACACCTTC CSVGGGGFGYTF
TRBJ2-3 TRBV24-1 . . TGTGCCACCAGCGGGGCCGCCGGGCTACCCACAGATACGCAGTATTTT CATSGAAGLPTDTQYF
TRBJ2-1 TRBV7-7 . TRBD1 TGTGCCAGCAGCTCGGACAGGTACAATGAGCAGTTCTTC CASSSDRYNEQFF
TRBJ1-2 TRBV4-1 . TRBD1 TGCGCCAGCCAGGGACAGGGTCATATTAGCGACTATGGCTACACCTTC CASQGQGHISDYGYTF
TRBJ2-5 TRBV20-1 . TRBD2 TGCAGTGCTAGAGATGGCACTAGCGCCCAAGAGACCCAGTACTTC CSARDGTSAQETQYF
TRBJ2-2 TRBV2 . . TGTGCCAGCAGACCCCCTGGGTCATGGGAGCTGTTTTTT CASRPPGSWELFF
TRBJ1-2 TRBV6-1 . . TGTGCCAGCATCCGCCTGACGCGAGCGGGCTACACCTTC CASIRLTRAGYTF
TRBJ2-7 TRBV21-1 . . TGTGCCAGCAGCAAATTGGGCCGAGCCTCCTACGAGCAGTACTTC CASSKLGRASYEQYF
TRBJ2-1 TRBV29-1 few . TGCAGCGGGGAAGGGGGTAGCTCCTACAATGAGCAGTTCTTC CSGEGGSSYNEQFF
TRBJ2-7 TRBV20-1 . TRBD2 TGCAGTGCTAGAGCCCCCGGACTAGCGGGGCGGATATCCGAGCAGTACTTC CSARAPGLAGRISEQYF
TRBJ1-6 TRBV3-1 few . TGTGCCAGCAGCCGACCTGGGACGGTTCGATCACCCCTCCACTTT CASSRPGTVRSPLHF
TRBJ1-2 TRBV29-1 . TRBD1 TGCAGCGCCGGGACAGGGGGCAACTATGGCTACACCTTC CSAGTGGNYGYTF
TRBJ1-4 TRBV7-9 few TRBD1 TGTGCCAGCAGCGACCGGACAGGCCTCACGGGTGAAAAACTGTTTTTT CASSDRTGLTGEKLFF
TRBJ1-1 TRBV6-1 . TRBD1 TGTGCCAGCAGTGACGGGACAGGGATTGTGAACACTGAAGCTTTCTTT CASSDGTGIVNTEAFF
TRBJ2-7 TRBV3-1 . TRBD1 TGTGCCAGCAGCCAACCGGGACAGGGGTACTCCTACGAGCAGTACTTC CASSQPGQGYSYEQYF
TRBJ2-6 TRBV4-1 few . TGCGCCAGCAGCTACCCGACTGGGGCCAACGTCCTGACTTTC CASSYPTGANVLTF
TRBJ2-1 TRBV12-3/TRBV12-4 . TRBD1 TGTGCCAGCAGAACTCCCGGGACAGGGGGCAGTGGGCAGTTCTTC CASRTPGTGGSGQFF
TRBJ2-7 TRBV5-1 few . TGCGCCAGCAGCAGGGGCGGGACCTCCTACGAGCAGTACTTC CASSRGGTSYEQYF
TRBJ2-1 TRBV5-1 . TRBD2 TGCGCCAGCAGCCTGGGACTAGCAGAGAGCTCCTACAATGAGCAGTTCTTC CASSLGLAESSYNEQFF
TRBJ2-3 TRBV12-3/TRBV12-4 . TRBD2 TGTGCCAGCAGTCCCCGAGGGGGACTAGCGGTCACAGATACGCAGTATTTT CASSPRGGLAVTDTQYF
TRBJ2-4 TRBV11-2 many . TGTGCCAGCAGCTTAGGGGGGCCGAACATTCAGTACTTC CASSLGGPNIQYF
TRBJ1-6 TRBV10-2 . . TGCGCCACCCGTGGACAGAGGAAGACTTCACCCCTCCACTTT CATRGQRKTSPLHF
TRBJ1-4 TRBV20-1 . . TGCAGTGCTAGAGATGCAGCCGCGGGTGAAAAACTGTTTTTT CSARDAAAGEKLFF
TRBJ2-2 TRBV4-2 . . TGTGCCAGCAGCCAAGACGGTCAGGGGACCGGGGAGCTGTTTTTT CASSQDGQGTGELFF
TRBJ1-1 TRBV24-1 few . TGTGCCACCATGCAGAACACTGAAGCTTTCTTT CATMQNTEAFF
TRBJ2-1 TRBV6-1 . TRBD1 TGTGCCAGCAGCCAAGATATCCCGGGACAGGGCAACAATGAGCAGTTCTTC CASSQDIPGQGNNEQFF
TRBJ2-5 TRBV3-1 . . TGTGCCAGCAGCCTCAATTCCCGGTCTTCTGGGGAGACCCAGTACTTC CASSLNSRSSGETQYF